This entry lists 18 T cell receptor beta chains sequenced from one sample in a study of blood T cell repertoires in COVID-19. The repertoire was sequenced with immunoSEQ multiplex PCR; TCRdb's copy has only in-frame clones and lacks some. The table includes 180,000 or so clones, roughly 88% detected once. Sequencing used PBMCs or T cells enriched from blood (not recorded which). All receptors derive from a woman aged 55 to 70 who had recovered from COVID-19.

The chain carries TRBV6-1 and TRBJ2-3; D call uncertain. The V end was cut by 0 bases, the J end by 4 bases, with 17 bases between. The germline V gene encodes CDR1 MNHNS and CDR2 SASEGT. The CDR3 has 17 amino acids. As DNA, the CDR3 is TGTGCCAGCAGTGAAGCCCTAGTCACGGCCAACGCAGATACGCAGTATTTT. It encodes CASSEALVTANADTQYF.

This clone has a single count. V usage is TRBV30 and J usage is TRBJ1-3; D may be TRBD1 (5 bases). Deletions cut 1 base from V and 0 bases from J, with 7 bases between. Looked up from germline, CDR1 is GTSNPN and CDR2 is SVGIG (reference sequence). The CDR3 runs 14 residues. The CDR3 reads CAWSAGSSGNTIYF. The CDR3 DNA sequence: TGTGCCTGGAGTGCAGGGTCCTCTGGAAACACCATATATTTT.

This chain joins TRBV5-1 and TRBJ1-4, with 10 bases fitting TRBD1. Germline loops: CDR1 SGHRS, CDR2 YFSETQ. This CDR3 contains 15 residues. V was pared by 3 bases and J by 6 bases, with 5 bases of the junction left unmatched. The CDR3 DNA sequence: TGCGCCAGCAGCTACCTCGGGACAGGGGATGAAAAACTGTTTTTT. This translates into CASSYLGTGDEKLFF.

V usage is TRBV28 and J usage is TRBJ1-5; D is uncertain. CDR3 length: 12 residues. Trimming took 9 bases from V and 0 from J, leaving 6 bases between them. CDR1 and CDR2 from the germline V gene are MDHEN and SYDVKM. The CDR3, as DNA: TGTGCCAGTAAGAGTAGCAATCAGCCCCAGCATTTT. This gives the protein CASKSSNQPQHF. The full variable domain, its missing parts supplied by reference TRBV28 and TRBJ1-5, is DVKVTQSSRYLVKRTGEKVFLECVQDMDHENMFWYRQDPGLGLRLIYFSYDVKMKEKGDIPEGYSVSREKKERFSLILESASTNQTSMYLCASKSSNQPQHFGDGTRLSIL.

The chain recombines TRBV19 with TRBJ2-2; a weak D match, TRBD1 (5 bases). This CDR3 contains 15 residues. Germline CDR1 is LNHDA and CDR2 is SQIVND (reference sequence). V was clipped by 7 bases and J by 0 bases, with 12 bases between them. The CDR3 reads CASTRTTANTGELFF. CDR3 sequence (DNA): TGTGCCAGTACCCGGACAACGGCGAACACCGGGGAGCTGTTTTTT.

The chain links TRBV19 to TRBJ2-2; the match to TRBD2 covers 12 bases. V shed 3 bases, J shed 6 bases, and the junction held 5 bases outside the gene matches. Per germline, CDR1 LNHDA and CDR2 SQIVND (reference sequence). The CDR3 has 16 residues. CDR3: CASSIPSGRAAGELFF. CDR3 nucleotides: TGTGCCAGTAGTATCCCTAGCGGGAGGGCCGCCGGGGAGCTGTTTTTT.

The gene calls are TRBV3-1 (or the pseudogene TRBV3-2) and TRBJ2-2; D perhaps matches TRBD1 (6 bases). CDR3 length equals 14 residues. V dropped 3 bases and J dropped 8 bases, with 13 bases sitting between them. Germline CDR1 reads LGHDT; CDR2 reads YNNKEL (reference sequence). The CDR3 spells CASSHAGAQGELFF. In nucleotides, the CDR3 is TGTGCCAGCAGCCATGCAGGGGCTCAAGGGGAGCTGTTTTTT.

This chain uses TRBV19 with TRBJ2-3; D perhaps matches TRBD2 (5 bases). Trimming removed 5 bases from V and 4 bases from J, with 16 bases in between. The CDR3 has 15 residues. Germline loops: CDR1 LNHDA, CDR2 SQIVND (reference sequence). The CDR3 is CASSVRAGNPDTQYF. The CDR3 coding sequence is TGTGCCAGTAGTGTCCGGGCCGGGAACCCAGATACGCAGTATTTT.

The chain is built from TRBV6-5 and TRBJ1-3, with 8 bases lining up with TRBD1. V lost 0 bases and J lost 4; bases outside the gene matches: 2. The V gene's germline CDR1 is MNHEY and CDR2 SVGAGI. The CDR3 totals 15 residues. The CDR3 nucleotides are TGTGCCAGCAGTTACTCGACAGGGGTCGGAAACACCATATATTTT. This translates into CASSYSTGVGNTIYF.

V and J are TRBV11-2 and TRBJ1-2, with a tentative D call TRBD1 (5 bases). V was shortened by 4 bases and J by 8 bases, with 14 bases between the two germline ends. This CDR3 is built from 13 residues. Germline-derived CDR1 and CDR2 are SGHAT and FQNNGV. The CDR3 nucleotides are TGTGCCAGCAGCTCGGGGGTGCCGGTGGGCTACACCTTC. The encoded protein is CASSSGVPVGYTF. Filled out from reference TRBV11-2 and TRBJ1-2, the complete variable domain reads EAGVAQSPRYKIIEKRQSVAFWCNPISGHATLYWYQQILGQGPKLLIQFQNNGVVDDSQLPKDRFSAERLKGVDSTLKIQPAKLEDSAVYLCASSSGVPVGYTFGSGTRLTVV.

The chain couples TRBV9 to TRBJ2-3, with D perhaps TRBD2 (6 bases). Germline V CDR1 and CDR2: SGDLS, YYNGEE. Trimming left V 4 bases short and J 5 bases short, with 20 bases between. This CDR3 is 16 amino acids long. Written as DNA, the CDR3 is TGTGCCAGCAGCCCCAGAGGGACTTCGGGCGGAGATACGCAGTATTTT. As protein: CASSPRGTSGGDTQYF.

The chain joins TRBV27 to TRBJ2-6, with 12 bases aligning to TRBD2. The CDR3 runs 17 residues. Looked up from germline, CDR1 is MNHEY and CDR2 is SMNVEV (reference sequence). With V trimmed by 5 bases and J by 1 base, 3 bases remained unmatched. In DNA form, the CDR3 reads TGTGCCAGCAGTCTAGCGGGAGGGCCATCTGGGGCCAACGTCCTGACTTTC. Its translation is CASSLAGGPSGANVLTF.

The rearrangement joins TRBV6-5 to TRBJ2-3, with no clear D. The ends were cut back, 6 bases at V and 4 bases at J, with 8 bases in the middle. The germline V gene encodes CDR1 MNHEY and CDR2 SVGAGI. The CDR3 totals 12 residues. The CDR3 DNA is TGTGCCAGCAGAGGAGACGCAGATACGCAGTATTTT. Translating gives CASRGDADTQYF.

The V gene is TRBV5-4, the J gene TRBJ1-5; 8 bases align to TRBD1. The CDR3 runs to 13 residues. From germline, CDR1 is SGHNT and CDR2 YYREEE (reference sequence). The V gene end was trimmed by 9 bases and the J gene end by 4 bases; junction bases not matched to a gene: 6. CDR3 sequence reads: CANIRTGNQPQHF. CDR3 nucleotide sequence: TGTGCCAACATAAGGACAGGGAATCAGCCCCAGCATTTT.

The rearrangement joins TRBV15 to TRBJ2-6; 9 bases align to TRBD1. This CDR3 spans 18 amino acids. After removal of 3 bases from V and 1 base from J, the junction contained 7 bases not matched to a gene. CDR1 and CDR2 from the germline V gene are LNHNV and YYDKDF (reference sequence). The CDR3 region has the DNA TGTGCCACCAGCAGGGGAGGGACAGGGAGGTCTGGGGCCAACGTCCTGACTTTC. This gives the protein CATSRGGTGRSGANVLTF.

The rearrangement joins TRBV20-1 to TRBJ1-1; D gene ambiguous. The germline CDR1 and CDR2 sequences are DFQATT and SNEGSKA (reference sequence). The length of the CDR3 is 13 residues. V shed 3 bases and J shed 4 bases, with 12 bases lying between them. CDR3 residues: CSASREAGTEAFF. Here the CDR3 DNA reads TGCAGTGCTAGTCGGGAGGCGGGCACTGAAGCTTTCTTT.

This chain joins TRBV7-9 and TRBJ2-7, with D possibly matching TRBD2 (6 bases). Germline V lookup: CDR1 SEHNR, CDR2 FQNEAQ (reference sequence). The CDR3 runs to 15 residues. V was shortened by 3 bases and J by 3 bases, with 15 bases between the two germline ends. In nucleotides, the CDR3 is TGTGCCAGCAGCTTCGACCTAACTAGCTTCTACGAGCAGTACTTC. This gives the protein CASSFDLTSFYEQYF.

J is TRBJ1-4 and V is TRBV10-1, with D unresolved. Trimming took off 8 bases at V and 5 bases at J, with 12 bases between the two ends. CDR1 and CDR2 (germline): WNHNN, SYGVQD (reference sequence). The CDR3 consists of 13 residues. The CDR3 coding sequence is TGCGCCAGCTCGAGGGCAGTCAATGAAAAACTGTTTTTT. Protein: CASSRAVNEKLFF.